This record looks at one T cell receptor beta chain sequence and its context. Its antigen is not known. The ends lost 1 base at V and 2 bases at J; junction bases unmatched: 7. CDR1 is SGHVS and CDR2 is FQNEAQ in the germline V gene. This CDR3 is built from 16 residues. The data were obtained in a study of shared clonotypes between healthy human individuals. Whole-study results and caveats: Although depth was large, rarefaction showed that sequencing of the sorted subsets was incomplete. Larger estimated richness was generally recorded for naive subsets relative to memory subsets. Clonotype sharing among donors was thought likely to change with sequencing depth.

CD45RO negativity and positive selection for CCR7 defined naive CD8 cells, a population that excluded terminally differentiated effector memory CD45RA+ cells. Every subset had its genomic DNA shared out evenly among several immunoSEQ plates. Clones were read by immunoSEQ multiplex PCR, and TCRdb kept only the in-frame ones, dropping some. The table has 2 million or so clones, less than 95% seen once; the top ten hold about 1.1%. The sequenced sample consisted of naive CD8+ T cells sorted from blood. The TCR comes from a man in his late teens or twenties in good health. The chain carries TRBV7-8 and TRBJ2-7, with 8 positions matching TRBD1. CDR3 amino acids: CASSLVPQDRAYEQYF. For the CDR3, the DNA is TGTGCCAGCAGCTTAGTCCCCCAGGACAGGGCCTACGAGCAGTACTTC.